A single sample is the source of the 16 T cell receptor beta chains below, sequenced in a study of graft-versus-host responses after intestinal transplantation. No antigen has been assigned to these receptors. TCRdb's table, derived via immunoSEQ multiplex PCR, lists solely in-frame clones and lacks some. The sample has 80,000 to 90,000 clones, about nine tenths seen once. The specimen comprised unstimulated CD4+ T cells sorted from spleen or lymph node cells, sampled before intestinal transplant. These receptors originate from a human donor who received an intestinal transplant.

The chain carries TRBV11-2 and TRBJ2-5, with no clear D. The CDR3 contains 11 residues. V was pared by 6 bases and J by 5 bases, with 7 bases between. Germline CDR1 and CDR2: SGHAT and FQNNGV. CDR3 protein: CASSHGETQYF. In DNA, the CDR3 is TGTGCCAGCAGTCACGGGGAGACCCAGTACTTC.

The chain has TRBV11-2 and TRBJ2-7, with 9 bases fitting TRBD1. With 5 bases clipped from V and 4 bases from J, the junction kept 6 bases outside the gene matches. The CDR3 runs 14 residues. Germline V CDR1 and CDR2: SGHAT, FQNNGV. The CDR3 here is CASSRWDRAYEQYF. In DNA form, the CDR3 reads TGTGCCAGCAGCCGATGGGACAGGGCGTACGAGCAGTACTTC.

The chain uses TRBV2 and TRBJ2-1; no reliable D call. This CDR3 has 13 residues. V lost 1 base, J lost 6 bases, and 7 bases lay in between. Per the germline V gene, CDR1 is SNHLY and CDR2 is FYNNEI. DNA for the CDR3: TGTGCCAGCAGTGAAGAGCGTCTCAATGAGCAGTTCTTC. Its protein product is CASSEERLNEQFF.

The chain uses TRBV5-1 and TRBJ1-1; maybe TRBD1 (5 bases). V lost 0 bases to trimming and J lost 1 base, with 13 bases between them. The CDR3 covers 16 residues. Per germline, CDR1 SGHRS and CDR2 YFSETQ. The CDR3 is CASSLELGLPNTEAFF. The CDR3 DNA follows: TGCGCCAGCAGCTTGGAGCTGGGGCTACCGAACACTGAAGCTTTCTTT.

This clone was detected a few times. The gene calls are TRBV11-2 and TRBJ1-3; D not resolved. CDR3 length: 13 residues. The V gene's germline CDR1 is SGHAT and CDR2 FQNNGV. The ends were cut back, 5 bases at V and 3 bases at J, with 8 bases in the middle. CDR3 in DNA: TGTGCCAGCAGCCCCCCGAGTGGAAACACCATATATTTT. Protein: CASSPPSGNTIYF.

This clone was seen just once. This chain joins TRBV27 and TRBJ2-3, with 7 bases lining up with TRBD2. CDR1 is MNHEY, CDR2 SMNVEV, per germline (reference sequence). This CDR3 comprises 14 residues. V trimming: 1 base; J trimming: 5 bases; junction bases outside the gene matches: 3. CDR3 region: CASSLYGEGDTQYF. CDR3 DNA sequence: TGTGCCAGCAGTTTATACGGGGAGGGAGATACGCAGTATTTT.

In its sample, this clone was seen a few times. The chain links TRBV6-5 to TRBJ2-2, with TRBD1 matching over 7 bases. CDR3 length: 15 residues. Germline V gene sequence: CDR1 MNHEY, CDR2 SVGAGI. V gave up 4 bases and J gave up 4 bases; unmatched junction bases: 6. The CDR3 reads CASSSQGYTTGELFF. In DNA, the CDR3 is TGTGCCAGCAGTTCACAGGGGTACACCACCGGGGAGCTGTTTTTT.

This clone was seen only once. The chain has TRBV6-5 and TRBJ1-2; tentative D call: TRBD1 (5 bases). Per germline, CDR1 MNHEY and CDR2 SVGAGI. The CDR3 runs to 14 residues. V was trimmed by 7 bases and J by 1 base, leaving 13 bases between them. CDR3 coding DNA: TGTGCCAGCAACAAACCGGGACTTAACTATGGCTACACCTTC. Translation: CASNKPGLNYGYTF.

The chain uses TRBV6-1 and TRBJ1-2; 7 nucleotides line up with TRBD1. CDR3 length equals 12 residues. With 7 bases clipped from V and 5 bases from J, the junction kept 4 bases outside the gene matches. The germline CDR1 and CDR2 sequences are MNHNS and SASEGT. CDR3 nucleotides: TGTGCCAGCACGGCAGGGGGGTATGGCTACACCTTC. Its translation: CASTAGGYGYTF.

The genes are TRBV19 and TRBJ1-6; D unclear. The ends were cut back, 8 bases at V and 1 base at J, with 15 bases in the middle. CDR1 and CDR2 from the germline V gene are LNHDA and SQIVND (reference sequence). The CDR3 is made up of 16 amino acids. CDR3 nucleotide sequence: TGTGCCAGTCGGATTCTCGGGTCGTCCTATAATTCACCCCTCCACTTT. It specifies CASRILGSSYNSPLHF.

The chain carries TRBV7-2 and TRBJ2-1; possibly TRBD1 for D (5 bases). CDR3 length equals 16 residues. Germline values: CDR1 SGHTA, CDR2 FQGNSA. The V and J ends lost 0 bases and 5 bases respectively, with 14 bases between them. The DNA for the CDR3 is TGTGCCAGCAGCTTAGCGCTGGGGCAGGGAAACAATGAGCAGTTCTTC. The encoded protein is CASSLALGQGNNEQFF.

The chain has TRBV4-2 and TRBJ2-4, with TRBD2 matching 14 bases. Germline V gene sequence: CDR1 LGHNA, CDR2 YNFKEQ. The CDR3 consists of 19 residues. The junction had 16 bases not matched to a gene; V was cut back by 4 bases and J by 8 bases. The CDR3: CASSRTSGGLKGLRDIQYF. As DNA, the CDR3 is TGTGCCAGCAGCCGGACTAGCGGGGGGCTTAAGGGACTTCGAGACATTCAGTACTTC.

This clone showed up just once. J is TRBJ1-1 and V is TRBV5-4, with D possibly TRBD1 on 5 matching bases. This CDR3 spans 15 amino acids. Germline CDR1 is SGHNT and CDR2 is YYREEE (reference sequence). Trimming left V 4 bases short and J 0 bases short, with 13 bases between. Here the CDR3 DNA reads TGTGCCAGCAGCGGAGCGACAGAAATGAACACTGAAGCTTTCTTT. Protein sequence: CASSGATEMNTEAFF.

This chain connects TRBV28 to TRBJ1-1; D ambiguous. The CDR3 runs to 13 residues. Trimming left V 5 bases short and J 5 bases short, with 12 bases between. Germline values: CDR1 MDHEN, CDR2 SYDVKM. CDR3 bases: TGTGCCAGCAGTCGCCCGGGGAGGACTGAAGCTTTCTTT. Amino acids: CASSRPGRTEAFF.

The chain carries TRBV7-3 and TRBJ1-2; D perhaps matches TRBD1 (5 bases). V was shortened by 2 bases and J by 5 bases, with 12 bases between the two germline ends. This CDR3 has 14 residues. The germline CDR1 and CDR2 sequences are SGHTA and FQGTGA. CDR3 sequence: CASSLGPQGYGYTF. The CDR3 coding sequence is TGTGCCAGCAGCTTAGGCCCCCAGGGATATGGCTACACCTTC.

DNA for the CDR3: TGTGCCAGCAGTTACTCGAGGGACAGGGGAGGGAAGTTCTTC. Its protein product is CASSYSRDRGGKFF. The chain carries TRBV6-5 and TRBJ2-1; 10 positions match TRBD1. Germline CDR1 reads MNHEY; CDR2 reads SVGAGI. V shed 0 bases, J shed 14 bases, and the junction held 7 bases outside the gene matches. The length of the CDR3 is 14 residues.